The clone carrying this T cell receptor (beta chain) has a count of ten or more. The antigen is undetermined. Purified naive CD4+ T cells were depleted of CD25+ Tregs. Trimming pared 6 bases from V and 7 bases from J, leaving 13 bases between. This CDR3 region has 13 residues. Looked up from germline, CDR1 is MNHEY and CDR2 is SVGAGI. In TCRdb, the 5' RACE reads were re-called with MiXCR into one record per CDR3 protein. The sample has roughly 38,000 distinct CDR3 sequences; under 20% are singletons. Notes on the study in general: Tumor Tregs overlapped most with tumor, then blood, naive CD4+ cells. The larger-cohort validation was restricted to a single TCR beta V-J rearrangement rather than whole repertoires. Tumor memory CD4+ T cell TCR gene usage clustered with blood and lymph node memory CD4+ cells and lymph node naive CD4+ cells.

Sequencing was carried out using naive CD4+ T cells sorted from a lymph node. Subset of the sample: naive CD4+ T cells, CD4+CD45RA+CD25-. The source of this sequence is a female donor with breast cancer. J is TRBJ1-5 and V is TRBV6-5; possibly TRBD1 for D (5 bases). The CDR3 is CASSLGGDQPQHF. The CDR3 DNA sequence: TGTGCCAGCAGCCTCGGGGGAGACCAGCCCCAGCATTTT.